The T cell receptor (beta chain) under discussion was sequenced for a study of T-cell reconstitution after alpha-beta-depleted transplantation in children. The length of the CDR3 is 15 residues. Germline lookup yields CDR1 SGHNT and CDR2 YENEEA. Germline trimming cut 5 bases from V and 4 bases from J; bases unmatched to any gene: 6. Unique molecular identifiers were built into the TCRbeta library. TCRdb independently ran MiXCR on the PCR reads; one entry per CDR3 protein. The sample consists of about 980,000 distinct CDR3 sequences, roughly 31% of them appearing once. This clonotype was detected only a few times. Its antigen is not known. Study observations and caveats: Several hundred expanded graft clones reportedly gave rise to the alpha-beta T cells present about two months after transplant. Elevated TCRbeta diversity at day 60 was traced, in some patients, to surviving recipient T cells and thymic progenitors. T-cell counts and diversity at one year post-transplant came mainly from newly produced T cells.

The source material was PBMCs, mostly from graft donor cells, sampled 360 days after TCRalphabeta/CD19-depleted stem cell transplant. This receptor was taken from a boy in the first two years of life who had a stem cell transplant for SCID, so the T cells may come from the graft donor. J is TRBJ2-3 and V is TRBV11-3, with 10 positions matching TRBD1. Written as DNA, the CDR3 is TGTGCCAGCAGCCCCGGGACAGGGGATCCAGATACGCAGTATTTT. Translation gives CASSPGTGDPDTQYF.